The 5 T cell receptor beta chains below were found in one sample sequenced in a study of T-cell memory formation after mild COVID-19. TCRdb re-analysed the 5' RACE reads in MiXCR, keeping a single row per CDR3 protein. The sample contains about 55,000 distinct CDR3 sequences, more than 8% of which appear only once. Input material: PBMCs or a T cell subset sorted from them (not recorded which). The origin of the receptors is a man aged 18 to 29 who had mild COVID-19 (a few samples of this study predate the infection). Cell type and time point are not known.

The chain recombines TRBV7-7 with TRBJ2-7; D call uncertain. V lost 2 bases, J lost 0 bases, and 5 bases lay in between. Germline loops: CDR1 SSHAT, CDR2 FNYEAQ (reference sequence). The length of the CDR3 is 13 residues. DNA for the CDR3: TGTGCCAGCAGCTTATCGAGCTCCTACGAGCAGTACTTC. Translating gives CASSLSSSYEQYF.

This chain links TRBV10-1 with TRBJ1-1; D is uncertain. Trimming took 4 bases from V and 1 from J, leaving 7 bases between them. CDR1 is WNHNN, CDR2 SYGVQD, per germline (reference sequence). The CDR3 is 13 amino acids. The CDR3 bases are TGCGCCAGCAGTGCACAGACGAACACTGAAGCTTTCTTT. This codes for CASSAQTNTEAFF.

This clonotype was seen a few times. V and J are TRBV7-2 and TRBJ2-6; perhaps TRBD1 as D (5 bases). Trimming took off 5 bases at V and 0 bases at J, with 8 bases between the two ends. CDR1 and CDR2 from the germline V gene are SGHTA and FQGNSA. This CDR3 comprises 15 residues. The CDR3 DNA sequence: TGTGCCAGCAGCCTAGGGGACTCTGGGGCCAACGTCCTGACTTTC. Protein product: CASSLGDSGANVLTF. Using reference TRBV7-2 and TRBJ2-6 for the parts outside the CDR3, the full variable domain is GAGVSQSPSNKVTEKGKDVELRCDPISGHTALYWYRQSLGQGLEFLIYFQGNSAPDKSGLPSDRFSAERTGGSVSTLTIQRTQQEDSAVYLCASSLGDSGANVLTFGAGSRLTVL.

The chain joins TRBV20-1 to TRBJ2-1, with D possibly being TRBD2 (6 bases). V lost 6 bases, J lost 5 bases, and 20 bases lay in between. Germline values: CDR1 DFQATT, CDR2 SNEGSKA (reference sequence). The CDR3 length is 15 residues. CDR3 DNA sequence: TGCAGTGCCACCTTTTTCTCGGGACTTCACAATGAGCAGTTCTTC. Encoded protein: CSATFFSGLHNEQFF.

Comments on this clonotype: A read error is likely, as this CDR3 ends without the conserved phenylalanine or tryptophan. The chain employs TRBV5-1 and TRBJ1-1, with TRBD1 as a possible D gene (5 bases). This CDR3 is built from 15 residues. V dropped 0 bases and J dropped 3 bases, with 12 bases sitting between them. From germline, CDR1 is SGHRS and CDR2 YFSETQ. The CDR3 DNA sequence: TGCGCCAGCAGCTTGGCCGGGGGACGCGACACTGAAGCTTTCCTT. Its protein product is CASSLAGGRDTEAFL.